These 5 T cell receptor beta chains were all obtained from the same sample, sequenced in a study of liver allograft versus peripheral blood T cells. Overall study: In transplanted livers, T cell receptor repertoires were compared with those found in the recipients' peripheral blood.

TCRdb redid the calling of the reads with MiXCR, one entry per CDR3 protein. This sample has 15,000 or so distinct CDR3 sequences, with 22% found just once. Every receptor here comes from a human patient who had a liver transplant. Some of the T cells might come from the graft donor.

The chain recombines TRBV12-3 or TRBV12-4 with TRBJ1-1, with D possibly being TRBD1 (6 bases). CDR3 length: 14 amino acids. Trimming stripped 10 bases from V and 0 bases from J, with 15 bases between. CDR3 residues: CATDGGGVNTEAFF. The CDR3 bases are TGTGCCACCGATGGGGGGGGCGTGAACACTGAAGCTTTCTTT.

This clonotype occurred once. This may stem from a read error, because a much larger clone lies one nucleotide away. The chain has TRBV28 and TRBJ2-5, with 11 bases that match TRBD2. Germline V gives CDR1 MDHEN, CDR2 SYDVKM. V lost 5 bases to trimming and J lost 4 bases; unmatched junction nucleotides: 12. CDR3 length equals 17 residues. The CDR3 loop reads CASSPRPYLAGGETQYF. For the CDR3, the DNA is TGTGCCAGCAGTCCAAGGCCCTATCTAGCGGGGGGAGAGACCCAGTACTTC.

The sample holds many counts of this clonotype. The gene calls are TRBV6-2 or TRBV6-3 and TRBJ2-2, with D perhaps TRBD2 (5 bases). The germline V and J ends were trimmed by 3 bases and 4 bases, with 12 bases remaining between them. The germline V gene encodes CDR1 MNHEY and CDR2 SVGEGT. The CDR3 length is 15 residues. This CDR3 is CASSYLPAGTGELFF. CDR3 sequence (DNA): TGTGCCAGCAGTTATCTTCCTGCGGGCACCGGGGAGCTGTTTTTT.

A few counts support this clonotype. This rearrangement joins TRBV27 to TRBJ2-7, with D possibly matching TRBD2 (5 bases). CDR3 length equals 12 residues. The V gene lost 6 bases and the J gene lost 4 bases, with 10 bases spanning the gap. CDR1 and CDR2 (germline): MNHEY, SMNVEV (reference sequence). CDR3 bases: TGTGCCAGCAGGAATGGGAGATACGAGCAGTACTTC. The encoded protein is CASRNGRYEQYF.

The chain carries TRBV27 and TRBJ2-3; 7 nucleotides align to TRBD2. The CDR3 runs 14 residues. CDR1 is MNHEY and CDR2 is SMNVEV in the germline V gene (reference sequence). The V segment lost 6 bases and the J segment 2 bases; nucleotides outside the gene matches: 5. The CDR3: CASRVAGPTDTQYF. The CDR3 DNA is TGTGCCAGCAGAGTAGCGGGTCCCACAGATACGCAGTATTTT.